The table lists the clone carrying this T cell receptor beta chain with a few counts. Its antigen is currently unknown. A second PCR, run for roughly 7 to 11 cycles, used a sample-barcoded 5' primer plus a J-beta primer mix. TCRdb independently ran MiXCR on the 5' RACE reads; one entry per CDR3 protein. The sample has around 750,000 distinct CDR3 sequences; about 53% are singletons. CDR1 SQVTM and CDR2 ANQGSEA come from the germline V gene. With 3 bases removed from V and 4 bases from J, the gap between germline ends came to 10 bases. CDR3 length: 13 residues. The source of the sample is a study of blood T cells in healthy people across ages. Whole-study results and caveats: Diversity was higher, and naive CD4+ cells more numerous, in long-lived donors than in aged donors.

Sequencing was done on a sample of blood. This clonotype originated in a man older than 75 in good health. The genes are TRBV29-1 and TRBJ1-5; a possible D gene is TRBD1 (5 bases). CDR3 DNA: TGCAGCGTTGATGGGACGGGGAATCAGCCCCAGCATTTT. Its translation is CSVDGTGNQPQHF.